The TCR beta chain described here comes from a study of vaccination and CD4 T cells after COVID-19. About the research overall: Diagnosis preceded the drawing of post-COVID samples by a median approximately 100 days (range 35 to 161). Study outcomes and limitations: A median approximately 83% of convalescent patients' SARS-CoV-2-reactive clones emerged only after vaccination.

Oncomine TCR Beta short-read sequencing was applied to DNA from cultured CD4+ T cells. TCRdb redid the calling of the PCR reads with MiXCR, one entry per CDR3 protein. The sample has approximately 15,000 distinct CDR3 sequences, about 65% seen once; the top ten hold less than 8.5%. With respect to this clonotype: As yet, its antigen is unknown.

Documented treatment: approximately nine-day PBMC culture with coronavirus spike peptide pools or control peptides (ViraFEST assay). Sequenced: CD4+ T cells from blood, cultured in vitro. The sequence was collected from a human donor who had recovered from COVID-19.

The CDR3 is CASSPQTGMGTEAFF. In nucleotides, the CDR3 is TGTGCCAGCAGCCCACAGACAGGAATGGGCACTGAAGCTTTCTTT. The chain recombines TRBV7-9 with TRBJ1-1; perhaps TRBD1 as D (6 bases). The CDR3 sequence is 15 residues long. Germline assignment: CDR1 SEHNR and CDR2 FQNEAQ (reference sequence). V shed 5 bases and J shed 4 bases, with 17 bases lying between them.